Each of the 5 T cell receptor beta chains below was sequenced from the same sample in a study of blood T cell repertoires in COVID-19. Only in-frame clones appear in the TCRdb table, and some are missing; sequencing was by immunoSEQ multiplex PCR. The sample yields 86,000 or so clones, 75% to 95% seen once. Sample: peripheral blood. The receptors come from a woman between 50 and 59 years old in a cohort sampled during active COVID-19.

The chain joins TRBV1 to TRBJ2-7; the table's D call, TRBD2, has no DNA check behind it. TRBV1 is a known pseudogene. The CDR3 has 19 residues. CDR3 residues: CTSSQDENGSGRAEGEQYF. The CDR3 nucleotides read TGCACCAGCAGCCAAGATGAGAATGGTAGCGGGAGGGCCGAGGGGGAGCAGTACTTC.

V usage is TRBV4-2 and J usage is TRBJ2-1; 7 nucleotides agree with TRBD1. Trimming at V came to 4 bases and at J to 7 bases, leaving 13 bases not matched to a gene. The CDR3 has 16 residues. CDR1 and CDR2 (germline): LGHNA, YNFKEQ. CDR3 nucleotides: TGTGCCAGCAGCCCTAACAGGGGATATGCGGTGAATGAGCAGTTCTTC. As protein: CASSPNRGYAVNEQFF.

J is TRBJ2-1 and V is TRBV7-3; D is uncertain. The CDR3 has 15 residues. Trimming left V 1 base short and J 1 base short, with 8 bases between. In germline, CDR1 is SGHTA, CDR2 FQGTGA. The CDR3 loop is CASSLRAPSYNEQFF. CDR3 bases: TGTGCCAGCAGCTTAAGAGCGCCGTCCTACAATGAGCAGTTCTTC.

The J gene is TRBJ2-1, the V gene TRBV2, with 10 bases fitting TRBD2. Germline V gene sequence: CDR1 SNHLY, CDR2 FYNNEI. The V gene end was trimmed by 6 bases and the J gene end by 3 bases; junction bases not matched to a gene: 5. The CDR3 is made up of 15 amino acids. CDR3 sequence reads: CASSSGLAVYNEQFF. The CDR3 DNA is TGTGCCAGCAGCTCCGGACTAGCGGTCTACAATGAGCAGTTCTTC.

The chain links TRBV6-2 or TRBV6-3 to TRBJ2-7; 12 nucleotides agree with TRBD2. Germline V gene data show CDR1 as MNHEY and CDR2 as SVGEGT. The CDR3 runs 17 residues. Trimming took 1 base from V and 3 from J; bases not matched to a gene: 7. CDR3 sequence reads: CASSYWLAGGLSYEQYF. CDR3 sequence (DNA): TGTGCCAGCAGTTACTGGCTAGCGGGGGGGCTGAGCTACGAGCAGTACTTC.